This T cell receptor (beta chain) was obtained from a study of cytomegalovirus exposure and HLA in healthy donors. In germline, CDR1 is KGHSH, CDR2 LQKENI. Deletions cut 6 bases from V and 2 bases from J, with 10 bases between. This CDR3 is 13 amino acids long. Amplification used 60 Vbeta primers and 13 Jbeta primers. Profiling relied on immunoSEQ multiplex PCR, and the TCRdb table lists in-frame clones only, not all of them. The listing contains roughly 80,000 clones. The clonotype originates from a man between 45 and 60 years old in good health and CMV-seropositive. This chain links TRBV18 with TRBJ1-1; D perhaps matches TRBD1 (6 bases). The source material was PBMCs. CDR3 in DNA: TGTGCCAGCTCCGGACAGCACAACACTGAAGCTTTCTTT. Protein sequence: CASSGQHNTEAFF.